This is a list of T cell receptor beta chains from one sample in a study of beta chain features in type 1 diabetes. Clones were read by immunoSEQ multiplex PCR, and TCRdb kept only the in-frame ones, dropping some. The data show some 300,000 clones, approximately 8.1% seen once. Sequenced input: central memory CD4+ T cells from blood. Source of these receptors: a woman under 30 in good health. Both conserved end residues are part of each CDR3. The D gene is left open where the match is weak. Clone size is shown for a subset of rows, as once, few, many or a class of expanded clone.

clone_size j_call v_call d_call cdr3_aa cdr3_nt
many TRBJ2-7 TRBV9 - CASSVVPDGTYEQYF TGTGCCAGCAGCGTAGTGCCGGATGGGACCTACGAGCAGTACTTC
- TRBJ1-3 TRBV7-9 - CASRGTKRNTIYF TGTGCCAGCAGGGGGACAAAAAGAAACACCATATATTTT
- TRBJ1-2 TRBV19 TRBD1 CASSSLTGGYGYTF TGTGCCAGTAGTTCTCTGACAGGGGGCTATGGCTACACCTTC
few TRBJ1-1 TRBV5-1 TRBD1 CASSPGTGGRGTEAFF TGCGCCAGCAGCCCTGGGACAGGGGGCCGAGGGACTGAAGCTTTCTTT
- TRBJ2-6 TRBV30 - CAWETGTGANVLTF TGTGCCTGGGAAACAGGGACTGGGGCCAACGTCCTGACTTTC
few TRBJ2-2 TRBV28 TRBD1 CASLGQGTGELFF TGTGCCAGCCTGGGACAGGGTACCGGGGAGCTGTTTTTT
few TRBJ1-3 TRBV18 TRBD1 CASSVQGDGNTIYF TGTGCCAGCTCAGTACAGGGGGACGGCAACACCATATATTTT
few TRBJ1-2 TRBV29-1 - CSVESPGGRSGYTF TGCAGCGTTGAAAGTCCCGGGGGGCGGTCTGGCTACACCTTC
- TRBJ2-2 TRBV25-1 - CASSGVVSGELFF TGTGCCAGCAGTGGTGTAGTGTCCGGGGAGCTGTTTTTT
many TRBJ2-2 TRBV2 - CASLIQGAAGELFF TGTGCCAGCCTGATCCAAGGGGCAGCCGGGGAGCTGTTTTTT
few TRBJ1-2 TRBV11-3 TRBD1 CASSLDRGHGYTF TGTGCCAGCAGCTTAGACAGGGGGCATGGCTACACCTTC
- TRBJ1-6 TRBV2 TRBD1 CASSWDSSYNSPLHF TGTGCCAGCAGCTGGGACAGCTCCTATAATTCACCCCTCCACTTT
few TRBJ1-3 TRBV7-7 - CASSLDGKGTIYF TGTGCCAGCAGCTTAGACGGGAAGGGCACCATATATTTT
few TRBJ1-2 TRBV4-3 - CASSQDQSGNYGYTF TGCGCCAGCAGCCAAGATCAATCTGGGAACTATGGCTACACCTTC
many TRBJ2-5 TRBV6-6 - CASSYSIRRGYETQYF TGTGCCAGCAGTTACTCGATTAGAAGGGGGTATGAGACCCAGTACTTC
- TRBJ1-5 TRBV19 TRBD1 CASRDRGFGGVNQPQHF TGTGCCAGCCGGGACAGGGGATTCGGAGGGGTCAATCAGCCCCAGCATTTT
- TRBJ2-6 TRBV5-4 - CASSWGGANSGANVLTF TGTGCCAGCAGCTGGGGTGGGGCCAACTCTGGGGCCAACGTCCTGACTTTC
few TRBJ2-1 TRBV19 TRBD2 CASRPLRAGDNEQFF TGTGCCAGTAGGCCCTTGAGAGCGGGAGACAATGAGCAGTTCTTC